This passage covers 10 T cell receptor beta chains from one sample sequenced in a study of T cells in Graves' hyperthyroidism and ophthalmopathy. Amplified TCR beta CDR3 regions came from RNA transcripts. TCR CDR3 underwent first-round RT-PCR with the HTBI primer set. TCRdb passed the multiplex PCR reads through MiXCR, listing each CDR3 protein once. The sample holds 600,000 to 900,000 distinct CDR3 sequences, roughly 17% seen once. The specimen was blood. The source of these receptors is a man younger than 35 with Graves' hyperthyroidism.

This clonotype turned up a few times. CDR3 in amino acids: CASSAGQGERGYTF. Here the CDR3 DNA reads TGTGCCAGCAGCGCCGGACAAGGGGAGCGGGGCTACACCTTC. The genes are TRBV9 and TRBJ1-2; D may be TRBD1 (5 bases). V was trimmed by 3 bases and J by 8 bases, leaving 17 bases between them. The CDR3 runs 14 residues. The germline gives CDR1 SGDLS, CDR2 YYNGEE.

This clonotype was detected ten times or more. The chain couples TRBV7-3 to TRBJ1-1; D remains unclear. Trimming shortened V by 4 bases and J by 4 bases, and 10 bases separated the two germline ends. There are 13 residues in the CDR3. Germline V gives CDR1 SGHTA, CDR2 FQGTGA. The CDR3 here is CASSSHDGTEAFF. The CDR3 region has the DNA TGTGCCAGCAGCTCCCACGACGGCACTGAAGCTTTCTTT.

This clonotype was counted ten times or more. The V call is TRBV28, the J call TRBJ2-7, with D perhaps TRBD2 (5 bases). The germline gives CDR1 MDHEN, CDR2 SYDVKM. V was pared by 6 bases and J by 6 bases, with 18 bases between. This CDR3 comprises 14 residues. CDR3 bases: TGTGCCAGCAGCCGGGTGTGGTCGGGAAGCGAGCAGTACTTC. Translated: CASSRVWSGSEQYF.

The rearrangement links TRBV29-1 to TRBJ2-3; possibly TRBD2 for D (6 bases). Trimming left V 0 bases short and J 6 bases short, with 10 bases between. There are 13 residues in the CDR3. CDR1 and CDR2 from the germline V gene are SQVTM and ANQGSEA. The CDR3 region has the DNA TGCAGCGTTGAAGAGAGCGGGTGGGATACGCAGTATTTT. It is translated as CSVEESGWDTQYF.

This clonotype was recorded at least ten times. This sequence joins TRBV2 and TRBJ1-6, with TRBD1 matching 7 bases. This CDR3 is 17 amino acids long. Germline lookup yields CDR1 SNHLY and CDR2 FYNNEI. V was clipped by 5 bases and J by 0 bases; unmatched bases: 7. The CDR3 here is CASSLQGLRSYNSPLHF. The CDR3 DNA follows: TGTGCCAGCAGTTTACAGGGGCTCCGCTCCTATAATTCACCCCTCCACTTT. Full variable domain (rest looked up from reference TRBV2 and TRBJ1-6): EPEVTQTPSHQVTQMGQEVILRCVPISNHLYFYWYRQILGQKVEFLVSFYNNEISEKSEIFDDQFSVERPDGSNFTLKIRSTKLEDSAMYFCASSLQGLRSYNSPLHFGNGTRLTVT.

This clonotype was counted only a few times. The chain links TRBV7-9 to TRBJ2-5; 8 bases agree with TRBD2. The V segment lost 4 bases and the J segment 0 bases; nucleotides outside the gene matches: 4. CDR1 is SEHNR, CDR2 FQNEAQ, per germline (reference sequence). The CDR3 totals 15 residues. The CDR3 reads CASSSTSANQETQYF. The CDR3 nucleotides are TGTGCCAGCAGCTCGACTAGCGCGAACCAAGAGACCCAGTACTTC. Full variable domain (missing parts from reference TRBV7-9 and TRBJ2-5): DTGVSQNPRHKITKRGQNVTFRCDPISEHNRLYWYRQTLGQGPEFLTYFQNEAQLEKSRLLSDRFSAERPKGSFSTLEIQRTEQGDSAMYLCASSSTSANQETQYFGPGTRLLVL.

This clonotype was seen a few times. This sequence joins TRBV7-9 and TRBJ1-1, with 7 bases matching TRBD1. V trimming: 4 bases; J trimming: 8 bases; junction bases outside the gene matches: 7. The length of the CDR3 is 13 residues. CDR1 is SEHNR and CDR2 is FQNEAQ in the germline V gene (reference sequence). The CDR3 is CASSYDREREAFF. In DNA, the CDR3 is TGTGCCAGCAGCTACGACAGGGAGCGGGAAGCTTTCTTT.

The chain uses TRBV29-1 and TRBJ2-1; tentatively, D is TRBD1 (9 bases). Trimming left V 8 bases short and J 4 bases short, with 33 bases between. This CDR3 contains 19 residues. Per the germline V gene, CDR1 is SQVTM and CDR2 is ANQGSEA. The DNA of the CDR3 is TGCAGCTTCCACCCCGGGGGGGGACAGGGATCGGCGGGATACAATGAGCAGTTCTTC. Amino acids: CSFHPGGGQGSAGYNEQFF.

This clonotype turned up a few times. V usage is TRBV12-3 or TRBV12-4 and J usage is TRBJ1-1, with TRBD1 as a possible D gene (5 bases). V lost 5 bases and J 5 bases, leaving 12 bases between the germline ends. The CDR3 totals 13 residues. The DNA for the CDR3 is TGTGCCAGCAGTATCAGGGAGTGGACTGAAGCTTTCTTT. Protein product: CASSIREWTEAFF.

This clonotype was observed a few times. CDR3 sequence reads: CSAPGTPSSYEQYF. In DNA form, the CDR3 reads TGCAGTGCACCCGGGACTCCGAGCTCCTACGAGCAGTACTTC. The rearrangement joins TRBV20-1 to TRBJ2-7, with D perhaps TRBD2 (6 bases). Per germline, CDR1 DFQATT and CDR2 SNEGSKA (reference sequence). Trimming removed 6 bases at V and 0 bases at J, with 15 bases between. There are 14 residues in the CDR3.